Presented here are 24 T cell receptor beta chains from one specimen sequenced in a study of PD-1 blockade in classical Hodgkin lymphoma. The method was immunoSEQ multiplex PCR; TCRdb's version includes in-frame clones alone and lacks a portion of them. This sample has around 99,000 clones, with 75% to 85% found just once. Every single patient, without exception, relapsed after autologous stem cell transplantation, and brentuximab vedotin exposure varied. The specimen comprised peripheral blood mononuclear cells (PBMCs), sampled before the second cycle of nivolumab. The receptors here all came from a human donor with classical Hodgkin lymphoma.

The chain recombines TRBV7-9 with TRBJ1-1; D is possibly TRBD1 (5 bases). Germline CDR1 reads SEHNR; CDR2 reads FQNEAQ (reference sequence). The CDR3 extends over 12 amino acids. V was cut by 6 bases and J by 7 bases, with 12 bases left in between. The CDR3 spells CASRGEGGEAFF. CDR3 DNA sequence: TGTGCCAGCAGAGGGGAGGGAGGTGAAGCTTTCTTT.

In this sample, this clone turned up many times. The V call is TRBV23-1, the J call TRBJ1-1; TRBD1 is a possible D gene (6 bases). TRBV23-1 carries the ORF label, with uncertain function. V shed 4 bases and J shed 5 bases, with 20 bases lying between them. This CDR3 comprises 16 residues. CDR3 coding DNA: TGCGCCAGCAGTCCCTTGGGGGCTTCTTTGGTGACTGAAGCTTTCTTT. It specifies CASSPLGASLVTEAFF.

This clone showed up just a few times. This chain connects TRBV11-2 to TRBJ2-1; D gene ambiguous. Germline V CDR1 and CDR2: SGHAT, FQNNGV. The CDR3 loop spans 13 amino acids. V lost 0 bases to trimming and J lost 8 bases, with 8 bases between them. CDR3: CASSLDLGDEQFF. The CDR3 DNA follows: TGTGCCAGCAGCTTAGATTTAGGTGATGAGCAGTTCTTC.

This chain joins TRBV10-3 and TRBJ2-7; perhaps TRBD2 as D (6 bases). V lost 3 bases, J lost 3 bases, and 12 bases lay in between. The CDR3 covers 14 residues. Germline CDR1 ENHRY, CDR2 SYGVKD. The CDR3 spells CAISDGSGGYEQYF. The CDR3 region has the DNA TGTGCCATCAGTGATGGTAGCGGAGGCTACGAGCAGTACTTC.

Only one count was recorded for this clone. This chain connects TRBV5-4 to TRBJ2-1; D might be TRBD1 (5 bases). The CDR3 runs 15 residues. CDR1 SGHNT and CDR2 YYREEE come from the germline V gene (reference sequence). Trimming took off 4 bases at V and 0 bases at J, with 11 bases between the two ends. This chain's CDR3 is CASSPPGFSYNEQFF. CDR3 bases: TGTGCCAGCAGCCCTCCAGGGTTCTCCTACAATGAGCAGTTCTTC.

The CDR3 sequence: CATSGRGGNQPQHF. The DNA of the CDR3 is TGTGCCACCAGCGGGCGGGGGGGCAATCAGCCCCAGCATTTT. The V call is TRBV15, the J call TRBJ1-5, with D tentatively TRBD1 (5 bases). This CDR3 region has 14 residues. Germline V lookup: CDR1 LNHNV, CDR2 YYDKDF (reference sequence). Trimming shortened V by 5 bases and J by 2 bases, and 10 bases separated the two germline ends.

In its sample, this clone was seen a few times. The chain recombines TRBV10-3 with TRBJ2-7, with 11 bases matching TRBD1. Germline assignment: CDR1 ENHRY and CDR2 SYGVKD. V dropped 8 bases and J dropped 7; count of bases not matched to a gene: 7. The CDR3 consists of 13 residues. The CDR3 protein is CAIGQGAPEEQYF. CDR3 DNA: TGTGCCATCGGACAGGGGGCGCCGGAAGAGCAGTACTTC.

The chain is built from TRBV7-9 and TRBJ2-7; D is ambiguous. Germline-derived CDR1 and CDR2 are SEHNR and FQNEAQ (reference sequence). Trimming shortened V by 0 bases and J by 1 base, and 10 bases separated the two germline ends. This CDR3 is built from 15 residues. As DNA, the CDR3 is TGTGCCAGCAGCTTAGCCGGTCCGACGTCCTACGAGCAGTACTTC. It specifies CASSLAGPTSYEQYF.

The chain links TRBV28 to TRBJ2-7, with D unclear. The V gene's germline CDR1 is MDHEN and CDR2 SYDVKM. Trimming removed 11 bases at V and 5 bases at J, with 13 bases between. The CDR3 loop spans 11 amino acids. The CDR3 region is CAAGVAHEQYF. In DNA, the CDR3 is TGTGCCGCAGGTGTGGCGCACGAGCAGTACTTC.

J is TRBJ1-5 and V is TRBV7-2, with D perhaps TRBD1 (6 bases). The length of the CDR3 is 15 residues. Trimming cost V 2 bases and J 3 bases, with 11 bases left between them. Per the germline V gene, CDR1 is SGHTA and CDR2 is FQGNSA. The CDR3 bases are TGTGCCAGCAGCTTAAGAACAGGGCCCAATCAGCCCCAGCATTTT. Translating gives CASSLRTGPNQPQHF.

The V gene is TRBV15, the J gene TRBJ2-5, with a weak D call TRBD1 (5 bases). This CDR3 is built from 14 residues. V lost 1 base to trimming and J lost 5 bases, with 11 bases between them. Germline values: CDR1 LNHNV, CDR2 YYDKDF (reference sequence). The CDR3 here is CATSRAAGLETQYF. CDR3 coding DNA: TGTGCCACCAGCAGAGCGGCAGGGCTCGAGACCCAGTACTTC.

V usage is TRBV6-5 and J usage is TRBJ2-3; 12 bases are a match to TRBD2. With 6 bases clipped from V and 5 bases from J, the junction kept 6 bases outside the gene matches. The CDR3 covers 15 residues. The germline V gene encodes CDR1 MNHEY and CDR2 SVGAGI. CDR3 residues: CASSRLAGVLDTQYF. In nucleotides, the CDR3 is TGTGCCAGCAGCAGACTAGCGGGAGTGTTAGATACGCAGTATTTT.

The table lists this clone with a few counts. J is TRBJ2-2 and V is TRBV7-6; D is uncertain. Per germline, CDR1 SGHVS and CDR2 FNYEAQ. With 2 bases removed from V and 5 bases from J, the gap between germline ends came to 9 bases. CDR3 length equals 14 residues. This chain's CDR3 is CASSLQVKTGELFF. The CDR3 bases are TGTGCCAGCAGCTTACAGGTTAAGACCGGGGAGCTGTTTTTT. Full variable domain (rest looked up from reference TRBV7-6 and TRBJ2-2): GAGVSQSPRYKVTKRGQDVALRCDPISGHVSLYWYRQALGQGPEFLTYFNYEAQQDKSGLPNDRFSAERPEGSISTLTIQRTEQRDSAMYRCASSLQVKTGELFFGEGSRLTVL.

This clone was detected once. The CDR3 reads CASSIESPSSGRRNNEQFF. CDR3 sequence (DNA): TGTGCCAGTAGTATAGAAAGTCCCTCTAGCGGGAGGAGGAACAATGAGCAGTTCTTC. The chain links TRBV19 to TRBJ2-1; 11 bases agree with TRBD2. Germline trimming cut 0 bases from V and 5 bases from J; bases unmatched to any gene: 12. CDR1 and CDR2 from the germline V gene are LNHDA and SQIVND (reference sequence). The CDR3 extends over 19 amino acids.

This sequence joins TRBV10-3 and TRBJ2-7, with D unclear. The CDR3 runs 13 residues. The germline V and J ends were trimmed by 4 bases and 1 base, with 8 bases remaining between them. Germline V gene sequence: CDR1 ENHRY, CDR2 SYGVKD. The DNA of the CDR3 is TGTGCCATCAGTGCATTCGGATCCTACGAGCAGTACTTC. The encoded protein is CAISAFGSYEQYF.

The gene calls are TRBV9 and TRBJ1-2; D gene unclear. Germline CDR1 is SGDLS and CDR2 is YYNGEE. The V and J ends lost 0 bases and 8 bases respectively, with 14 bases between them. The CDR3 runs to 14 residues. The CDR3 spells CASSVGKGTEGYTF. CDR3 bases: TGTGCCAGCAGCGTAGGGAAGGGTACGGAGGGCTACACCTTC.

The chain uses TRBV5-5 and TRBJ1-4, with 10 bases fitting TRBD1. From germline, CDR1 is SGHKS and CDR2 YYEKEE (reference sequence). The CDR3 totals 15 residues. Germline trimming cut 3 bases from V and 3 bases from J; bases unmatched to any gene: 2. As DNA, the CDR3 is TGTGCCAGCAGCTCCGACAGGGGGCCTAATGAAAAACTGTTTTTT. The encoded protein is CASSSDRGPNEKLFF.

CDR3 nucleotide sequence: TGCGCCAGCAGCTTGGGGACTAGCGGGAGTGGGAGAGAGACCCAGTACTTC. It encodes CASSLGTSGSGRETQYF. The gene calls are TRBV5-1 and TRBJ2-5; 13 nucleotides line up with TRBD2. The CDR3 contains 17 residues. Germline-derived CDR1 and CDR2 are SGHRS and YFSETQ. With V trimmed by 0 bases and J by 4 bases, 6 bases remained unmatched.

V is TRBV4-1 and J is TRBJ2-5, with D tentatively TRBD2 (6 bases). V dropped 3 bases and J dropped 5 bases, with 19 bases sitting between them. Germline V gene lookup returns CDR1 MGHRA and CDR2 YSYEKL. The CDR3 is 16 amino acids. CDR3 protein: CASSQGGTAGVETQYF. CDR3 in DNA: TGCGCCAGCAGCCAGGGTGGGACTGCCGGGGTGGAGACCCAGTACTTC.

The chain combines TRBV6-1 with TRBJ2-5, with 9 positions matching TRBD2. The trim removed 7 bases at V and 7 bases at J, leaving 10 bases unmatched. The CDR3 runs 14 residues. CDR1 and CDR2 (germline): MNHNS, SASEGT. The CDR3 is CASKGPSGVGTQYF. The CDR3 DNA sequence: TGTGCCAGCAAGGGACCTAGCGGGGTAGGGACCCAGTACTTC.

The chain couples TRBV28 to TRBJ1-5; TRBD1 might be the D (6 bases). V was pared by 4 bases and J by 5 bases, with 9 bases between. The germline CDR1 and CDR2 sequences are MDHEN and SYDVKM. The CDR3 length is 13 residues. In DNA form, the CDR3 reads TGTGCCAGCAGTTCACAGGGAGATCAGCCCCAGCATTTT. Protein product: CASSSQGDQPQHF. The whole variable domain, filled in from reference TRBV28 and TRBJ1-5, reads DVKVTQSSRYLVKRTGEKVFLECVQDMDHENMFWYRQDPGLGLRLIYFSYDVKMKEKGDIPEGYSVSREKKERFSLILESASTNQTSMYLCASSSQGDQPQHFGDGTRLSIL.

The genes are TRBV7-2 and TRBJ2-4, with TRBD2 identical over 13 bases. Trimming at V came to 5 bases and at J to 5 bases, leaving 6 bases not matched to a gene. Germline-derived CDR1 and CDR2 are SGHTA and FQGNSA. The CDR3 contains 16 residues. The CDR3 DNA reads TGTGCCAGCAGCATACTAGCGGGAGGGCCGGAAAACATTCAGTACTTC. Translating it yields CASSILAGGPENIQYF.

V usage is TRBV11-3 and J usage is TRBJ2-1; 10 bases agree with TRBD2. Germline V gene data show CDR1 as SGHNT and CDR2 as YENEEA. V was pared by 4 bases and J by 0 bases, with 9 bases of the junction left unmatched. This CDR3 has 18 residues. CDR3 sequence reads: CASSSRAGGPSSYNEQFF. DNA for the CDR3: TGTGCCAGCAGCTCGAGAGCGGGAGGGCCAAGCTCCTACAATGAGCAGTTCTTC.

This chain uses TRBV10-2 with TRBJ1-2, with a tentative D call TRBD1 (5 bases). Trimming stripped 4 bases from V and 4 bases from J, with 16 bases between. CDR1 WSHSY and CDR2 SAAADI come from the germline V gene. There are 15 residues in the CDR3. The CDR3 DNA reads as TGCGCCAGCAGTGGCCGAGACAGAAAGACCTATGGCTACACCTTC. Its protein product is CASSGRDRKTYGYTF.